Listed below are T cell receptor beta chains from one sample, sequenced in a study of identical twins. TCRdb used MiXCR to reprocess the 5' RACE reads, holding one entry per CDR3 protein. This table has 1,800,000 or so distinct CDR3 sequences, around a third appearing once. The sample comprised cord blood. The receptors derive from a newborn girl in good health. CDR3s include the opening cysteine and the closing phenylalanine or tryptophan. D genes are given only for firm matches. Only some rows state a clone size, as once, few, many or a class for expanded clones.

cdr3_aa cdr3_nt j_call d_call clone_size v_call cdr3_length
CASSSVRDRGRNEQFF TGCGCCAGCAGCTCAGTCCGGGACAGGGGGAGGAATGAGCAGTTCTTC TRBJ2-1 TRBD1 NA TRBV5-1 16
CSARGRTTGGSVTDTQYF TGCAGTGCTAGAGGAAGAACTACGGGCGGGAGTGTGACAGATACGCAGTATTTT TRBJ2-3 TRBD2 NA TRBV20-1 18
CAIRQGAGNEQYF TGTGCCATTCGACAGGGGGCTGGGAATGAGCAGTACTTC TRBJ2-5 TRBD1 few TRBV10-3 13
CASSERGPPYEQYF TGTGCCAGCAGTGAAAGGGGACCACCCTACGAGCAGTACTTC TRBJ2-7 NA few TRBV25-1 14
CASSYSQLWEKNYGYTF TGTGCCAGCAGTTACTCCCAACTTTGGGAAAAAAACTATGGCTACACCTTC TRBJ1-2 NA few TRBV6-6 17
CASSMSWVGHSSYNEQFF TGTGCCAGTAGTATGTCCTGGGTTGGGCACAGCTCCTACAATGAGCAGTTCTTC TRBJ2-1 NA NA TRBV19 18
CASIAGVWAQETQYF TGTGCCAGCATAGCGGGAGTATGGGCCCAAGAGACCCAGTACTTC TRBJ2-5 TRBD2 many TRBV28 15
CASSLGTGYDTEAFF TGCGCCAGCAGCCTTGGGACAGGATACGACACTGAAGCTTTCTTT TRBJ1-1 TRBD1 NA TRBV5-1 15
CASTRQSDQPQHF TGTGCCAGCACCCGACAGTCGGATCAGCCCCAGCATTTT TRBJ1-5 NA NA TRBV6-1 13
CSASGTSRLDEQFF TGCAGTGCTTCAGGGACTAGCCGGTTGGACGAGCAGTTCTTC TRBJ2-1 TRBD2 few TRBV20-1 14
CASSEQHGGLSEQYF TGCGCCAGCAGTGAGCAGCACGGGGGTCTCTCCGAGCAGTACTTC TRBJ2-7 NA NA TRBV10-1 15
CASSQDGLASYEQYF TGTGCCAGCAGCCAAGATGGGCTAGCCAGCTACGAGCAGTACTTC TRBJ2-7 NA few TRBV3-1 15
CASSLVGRGIGTNEKLFF TGCGCCAGCAGCTTGGTAGGGCGGGGAATTGGAACTAATGAAAAACTGTTTTTT TRBJ1-4 NA NA TRBV5-1 18
CASGGTGGLSNQPQHF TGTGCCAGCGGGGGTACAGGGGGCCTTAGCAATCAGCCCCAGCATTTT TRBJ1-5 TRBD1 NA TRBV2 16
CSARDGLTSSYNEQFF TGCAGTGCTAGAGATGGCCTAACAAGCTCCTACAATGAGCAGTTCTTC TRBJ2-1 NA NA TRBV20-1 16
CASSLLKTAYQETQYF TGCGCCAGCAGCCTCCTTAAGACAGCGTACCAAGAGACCCAGTACTTC TRBJ2-5 NA NA TRBV5-1 16
CASSRQGKSEAFF TGCGCCAGCAGCCGACAGGGGAAGTCTGAAGCTTTCTTT TRBJ1-1 TRBD1 few TRBV4-1 13
CASRPFGTWNDSPLHF TGTGCCAGCCGTCCTTTTGGTACATGGAATGATTCACCCCTCCACTTT TRBJ1-6 NA NA TRBV5-6 16
CASSFAIGNEKLFF TGTGCCAGCAGCTTCGCCATTGGTAACGAAAAACTGTTTTTT TRBJ1-4 NA few TRBV5-6 14
CASSPRWTVEKLFF TGTGCCAGCAGCCCCCGTTGGACCGTAGAAAAACTGTTTTTT TRBJ1-4 NA few TRBV3-1 14
CASSQDGNRYYGYTF TGTGCCAGCAGCCAAGATGGAAACAGGTACTATGGCTACACCTTC TRBJ1-2 NA few TRBV4-2 15
CASSPPTSLRPDTQYF TGTGCCAGCAGTCCACCGACTAGTTTACGCCCAGATACGCAGTATTTT TRBJ2-3 NA NA TRBV12-3/TRBV12-4 16
CASSFEWDRLETQYF TGTGCCAGCAGCTTTGAGTGGGACAGACTAGAGACCCAGTACTTC TRBJ2-5 TRBD1 few TRBV13 15
CAISEGSGQGSYEQYF TGTGCCATCAGTGAGGGGTCGGGACAGGGTTCCTACGAGCAGTACTTC TRBJ2-7 TRBD1 many TRBV10-3 16
CASGQNTEAFF TGCGCCAGCGGACAGAACACTGAAGCTTTCTTT TRBJ1-1 NA many TRBV10-2 11
CASSLAGVYEQYF TGTGCCAGCAGTTTAGCGGGAGTTTACGAGCAGTACTTC TRBJ2-7 TRBD2 many TRBV5-1 13
CASQYDRTRLNNEQYF TGTGCCAGCCAATACGATAGGACTAGATTGAACAATGAGCAGTACTTC TRBJ2-7 TRBD2 NA TRBV2 16
CASSRPTSTDTQYF TGTGCCAGCAGTCGTCCGACTAGCACAGATACGCAGTATTTT TRBJ2-3 NA many TRBV12-3/TRBV12-4 14
CASSQGSGRRYEQYF TGTGCCAGCAGCCAAGGGAGCGGGAGGAGGTACGAGCAGTACTTC TRBJ2-7 TRBD2 NA TRBV14 15
CSAEGAGGTDTQYF TGCAGCGCCGAGGGTGCGGGAGGGACAGATACGCAGTATTTT TRBJ2-3 TRBD2 NA TRBV29-1 14
CASSERRNEKLFF TGTGCCAGCAGTGAAAGGCGGAATGAAAAACTGTTTTTT TRBJ1-4 NA NA TRBV6-1 13
CASSFTGTSGPYNEQFF TGTGCCAGCAGCTTCACCGGGACTAGCGGACCCTACAATGAGCAGTTCTTC TRBJ2-1 TRBD2 few TRBV11-2 17
CATSAHPGTNAGELFF TGTGCCACCAGTGCGCACCCCGGGACAAACGCCGGGGAGCTGTTTTTT TRBJ2-2 NA NA TRBV24-1 16
CASSSIGNTEAFF TGTGCCAGCAGTTCCATTGGCAACACTGAAGCTTTCTTT TRBJ1-1 NA NA TRBV12-3/TRBV12-4 13
CASSLGQGAPQETQYF TGCGCCAGCAGCTTGGGACAGGGGGCACCTCAAGAGACCCAGTACTTC TRBJ2-5 TRBD1 NA TRBV5-1 16
CASSLGWLAGKYEQYF TGTGCCAGCAGTTTAGGTTGGCTAGCGGGAAAGTACGAGCAGTACTTC TRBJ2-7 TRBD2 few TRBV12-3/TRBV12-4 16
CASSLSGLDSPGELFF TGTGCCAGCAGTCTCTCGGGACTAGACTCCCCCGGGGAGCTGTTTTTT TRBJ2-2 TRBD2 NA TRBV6-6 16
CASSENRENEQFF TGTGCCAGCAGTGAAAACAGGGAGAATGAGCAGTTCTTC TRBJ2-1 NA few TRBV6-1 13
CASSLAQAGQETQYF TGTGCCAGCAGCTTAGCGCAAGCGGGGCAAGAGACCCAGTACTTC TRBJ2-5 TRBD2 NA TRBV7-9 15
CATSRVGAYGTYEQYF TGTGCCACCAGCAGAGTGGGGGCTTATGGCACCTACGAGCAGTACTTC TRBJ2-7 NA few TRBV15 16
CASSLGQGLKIDTQYF TGTGCCAGCAGCTTGGGACAGGGCCTAAAAATAGATACGCAGTATTTT TRBJ2-3 TRBD1 NA TRBV5-5 16
CSAIHIGLDNNEQYF TGCAGTGCTATACACATTGGACTAGATAATAATGAGCAGTACTTC TRBJ2-7 TRBD2 NA TRBV20-1 15
CSADRDTGELFF TGCAGTGCTGACAGGGACACCGGGGAGCTGTTTTTT TRBJ2-2 TRBD1 few TRBV20-1 12
CASSFRTVGYEQYF TGTGCCAGCAGTTTCAGGACAGTAGGCTACGAGCAGTACTTC TRBJ2-7 NA few TRBV28 14
CASSQGQRYEQYF TGTGCCAGCAGCCAAGGGCAGCGGTACGAGCAGTACTTC TRBJ2-7 NA few TRBV14 13
CSASIPGTDTQYF TGCAGTGCTAGTATTCCTGGGACAGATACGCAGTATTTT TRBJ2-3 NA once TRBV20-1 13
CSVEDPSGRGQYF TGCAGCGTTGAAGATCCCAGCGGGAGGGGGCAGTACTTC TRBJ2-5 TRBD2 NA TRBV29-1 13
CASNARRESYGYTF TGCGCCAGCAACGCTCGGCGAGAGAGTTATGGCTACACCTTC TRBJ1-2 NA NA TRBV4-1 14
CASSYIPKSAHGEGQPQHF TGTGCCAGCAGTTACATCCCGAAATCGGCCCACGGGGAGGGTCAGCCCCAGCATTTT TRBJ1-5 NA NA TRBV6-5 19
CASSLVWGGRNEQFF TGTGCCAGCAGCTTAGTCTGGGGGGGGAGAAATGAGCAGTTCTTC TRBJ2-1 TRBD2 few TRBV7-9 15
CASRSRGRYTF TGTGCCAGCAGATCCAGGGGACGCTACACCTTC TRBJ1-2 NA NA TRBV6-5 11
CASSRLDFYNEQFF TGTGCCAGCAGCAGACTAGATTTCTACAATGAGCAGTTCTTC TRBJ2-1 NA NA TRBV12-3/TRBV12-4 14
CASSLGLAGPHEQFF TGCGCCAGCAGCTTGGGACTAGCGGGGCCCCATGAGCAGTTCTTC TRBJ2-1 TRBD2 few TRBV5-1 15